The T cell receptor beta chain under discussion was sequenced for a study of shared clonotypes between healthy human individuals. Study results and caveats: A handful of donors held approximately 4.5% of naive CD4 clonotypes in common.

For sorted subsets, approximately 180 ng DNA per replicate equaled some 27,000 T cell genomes. Profiled with immunoSEQ multiplex PCR; TCRdb holds only in-frame clones, not every one. The sample includes about 2.4 million clones, approximately 93% of them seen just once. V lost 2 bases to trimming and J lost 0 bases, with 13 bases between them. Germline values: CDR1 LNHDA, CDR2 SQIVND (reference sequence). This CDR3 is built from 17 residues. With respect to this clone: Its antigen remains unidentified.

This TCR derives from a young man in good health. Some clones in this sample may be carry-over from other donors' samples. The J gene is TRBJ2-2, the V gene TRBV19; D remains unclear. The sequencing input was naive CD4+ T cells from PBMCs. The subset was: CD45RA+ positively selected. The CDR3 DNA follows: TGTGCCAGTAGTATAAGGTCGGGCAGGCCGAACACCGGGGAGCTGTTTTTT. Translation: CASSIRSGRPNTGELFF.